This entry lists 18 T cell receptor beta chains sequenced from one sample in a study of T-cell reconstitution after alpha-beta-depleted transplantation in children (TCRdb year 2016). The sample's treatment or condition label is to be understood as: allogeneic hematopoietic cell transplantation with graft depleted of TCRalphabeta T cells and CD19 B cells. Libraries were built with PCR. The run used an Illumina HiSeq 2500. To normalize quantification of the TCRbeta repertoire, the TCR libraries were built with molecular barcoding that relied on unique molecular identifiers. The public sequencing data were trimmed at Q25 with fastp and processed into clonotypes with MiXCR by TCRdb, which kept only in-frame beta chains. Rows matching on CDR3 protein sequence are summarized as one entry with the most common DNA and genes. The sample includes almost 250,000 distinct CDR3 sequences, with around 25% observed a single time. Of the sample, about 2.6% falls within the top ten clones.

The material was PBMCs, obtained before TCRalphabeta/CD19-depleted stem cell transplant. The receptors originated from a girl aged 2-9 years with Fanconi anemia, due to receive a stem cell transplant.

The V gene is TRBV18, the J gene TRBJ1-2; 9 bases are shared with TRBD1. The CDR3 is 15 residues long. The germline gives CDR1 KGHSH, CDR2 LQKENI. Trimming at V came to 4 bases and at J to 2 bases, leaving 5 bases not matched to a gene. As DNA, the CDR3 is TGTGCCAGCTCACGACGGACAGGGGTAAACTATGGCTACACCTTC. It encodes CASSRRTGVNYGYTF. Drawing the rest from reference TRBV18 and TRBJ1-2, the complete variable domain is NAGVMQNPRHLVRRRGQEARLRCSPMKGHSHVYWYRQLPEEGLKFMVYLQKENIIDESGMPKERFSAEFPKEGPSILRIQQVVRGDSAAYFCASSRRTGVNYGYTFGSGTRLTVV.

This clonotype was seen a few times. The V call is TRBV18, the J call TRBJ1-1, with D perhaps TRBD1 (6 bases). The germline V and J ends were trimmed by 2 bases and 0 bases, with 10 bases remaining between them. The CDR3 spans 15 residues. Germline V CDR1 and CDR2: KGHSH, LQKENI. The CDR3 coding sequence is TGTGCCAGCTCACCAAGGACAGCCTTGAACACTGAAGCTTTCTTT. It encodes CASSPRTALNTEAFF. The variable domain in full, with the rest retrieved from reference TRBV18 and TRBJ1-1, is NAGVMQNPRHLVRRRGQEARLRCSPMKGHSHVYWYRQLPEEGLKFMVYLQKENIIDESGMPKERFSAEFPKEGPSILRIQQVVRGDSAAYFCASSPRTALNTEAFFGQGTRLTVV.

The rearrangement uses TRBV7-2 and TRBJ2-7, with 7 bases identical to TRBD2. Unmatched junction bases numbered 16, after V lost 5 bases and J lost 3 bases. CDR3 length: 17 residues. Germline V gives CDR1 SGHTA, CDR2 FQGNSA. The CDR3 region has the DNA TGTGCCAGCAGCCGTGGACTAGTTGGATCATCCTTCTACGAGCAGTACTTC. Protein sequence: CASSRGLVGSSFYEQYF.

This clonotype was counted many times. As DNA, the CDR3 is TGTGCCACCAGCAGAGATCTTGGCTTTCTAGCCAAAAACATTCAGTACTTC. This sequence encodes CATSRDLGFLAKNIQYF. The V call is TRBV15, the J call TRBJ2-4, with unresolved D. The germline V gene has CDR1 LNHNV and CDR2 YYDKDF (reference sequence). Trimming cost V 0 bases and J 0 bases, with 12 bases left between them. This CDR3 is built from 17 residues. Looking up the rest from reference TRBV15 and TRBJ2-4 gives the full variable domain: DAMVIQNPRYQVTQFGKPVTLSCSQTLNHNVMYWYQQKSSQAPKLLFHYYDKDFNNEADTPDNFQSRRPNTSFCFLDIRSPGLGDTAMYLCATSRDLGFLAKNIQYFGAGTRLSVL.

The chain recombines TRBV27 with TRBJ1-1, with D maybe TRBD1 (6 bases). The V gene lost 3 bases and the J gene lost 1 base, with 9 bases spanning the gap. The CDR3 contains 14 residues. Per the germline V gene, CDR1 is MNHEY and CDR2 is SMNVEV (reference sequence). The CDR3 spells CASSLRTANTEAFF. The CDR3, as DNA: TGTGCCAGCAGTTTGAGGACAGCGAACACTGAAGCTTTCTTT.

This clonotype was observed many times. V is TRBV6-1 and J is TRBJ2-1, with D possibly matching TRBD2 (5 bases). With 5 bases removed from V and 10 bases from J, the gap between germline ends came to 15 bases. The CDR3 is 13 residues long. Looked up from germline, CDR1 is MNHNS and CDR2 is SASEGT. The DNA for the CDR3 is TGTGCCAGCAGTCGAAGCAAGACGGGGGAGCAGTTCTTC. Translation gives CASSRSKTGEQFF.

This clonotype came up many times. The chain couples TRBV29-1 to TRBJ1-3; D not resolved. Germline loops: CDR1 SQVTM, CDR2 ANQGSEA. V lost 4 bases and J 3 bases, leaving 7 bases between the germline ends. The CDR3 length is 12 residues. The CDR3 loop is CSVVGIGNTIYF. As DNA, the CDR3 is TGCAGCGTTGTAGGGATTGGAAACACCATATATTTT.

This clonotype was counted ten times or more. The chain employs TRBV5-5 and TRBJ2-6; possible D gene TRBD2, 5 bases. Germline V lookup: CDR1 SGHKS, CDR2 YYEKEE (reference sequence). V lost 2 bases and J lost 0, with 12 bases in between. The CDR3 loop spans 17 amino acids. This CDR3 reads CASSFMLGVSGANVLTF. CDR3 nucleotides: TGTGCCAGCAGCTTTATGTTGGGAGTCTCTGGGGCCAACGTCCTGACTTTC.

The chain uses TRBV6-5 and TRBJ2-7; tentatively, D is TRBD1 (6 bases). CDR1 is MNHEY and CDR2 is SVGAGI in the germline V gene. V was shortened by 7 bases and J by 5 bases, with 9 bases between the two germline ends. The CDR3 loop spans 11 amino acids. The CDR3 sequence is CASNRGNEQYF. The CDR3 DNA is TGTGCCAGCAATAGGGGGAACGAGCAGTACTTC.

This clonotype was detected ten times or more. V gene TRBV5-6 combines with J gene TRBJ2-7, with 7 bases aligning to TRBD1. The CDR3 has 13 residues. V lost 2 bases to trimming and J lost 5 bases; unmatched junction nucleotides: 4. The V gene's germline CDR1 is SGHDT and CDR2 YYEEEE. CDR3 DNA sequence: TGTGCCAGCAGCTTCGGACAGGCGGACGAGCAGTACTTC. This gives the protein CASSFGQADEQYF. The variable domain in full, completed from reference TRBV5-6 and TRBJ2-7, reads DAGVTQSPTHLIKTRGQQVTLRCSPKSGHDTVSWYQQALGQGPQFIFQYYEEEERQRGNFPDRFSGHQFPNYSSELNVNALLLGDSALYLCASSFGQADEQYFGPGTRLTVT.

This clonotype appeared many times. The CDR3 DNA reads as TGTGCCAGCAGCTCGGGACAGGGGGCTCGCACGAATCAGCCCCAGCATTTT. Encoded protein: CASSSGQGARTNQPQHF. V and J are TRBV5-6 and TRBJ1-5, with TRBD1 matching 12 bases. The V gene end was trimmed by 3 bases and the J gene end by 4 bases; junction bases not matched to a gene: 8. Germline V CDR1 and CDR2: SGHDT, YYEEEE. CDR3 length: 17 residues.

This clonotype was counted a few times. The chain carries TRBV29-1 and TRBJ2-1; TRBD1 matches at 10 bases. The V gene end was trimmed by 5 bases and the J gene end by 6 bases; junction bases not matched to a gene: 10. Germline lookup yields CDR1 SQVTM and CDR2 ANQGSEA. The CDR3 has 15 residues. This chain's CDR3 is CSVTLRDRGINEQFF. The CDR3 DNA sequence: TGCAGCGTTACACTCCGGGACAGGGGAATCAATGAGCAGTTCTTC.

The table lists this clonotype with many counts. This sequence joins TRBV29-1 and TRBJ2-7, with 11 bases identical to TRBD2. The CDR3 loop spans 12 amino acids. Germline lookup yields CDR1 SQVTM and CDR2 ANQGSEA. The V gene end was trimmed by 6 bases and the J gene end by 5 bases; junction bases not matched to a gene: 3. The CDR3 DNA sequence: TGCAGCGTAACTAGCGGGGGCGACGAGCAGTACTTC. This sequence encodes CSVTSGGDEQYF.

This clonotype was found many times. The chain uses TRBV29-1 and TRBJ2-3; 10 bases line up with TRBD2. The length of the CDR3 is 14 residues. Per germline, CDR1 SQVTM and CDR2 ANQGSEA. V shed 0 bases and J 6 bases; nucleotides not matched to a gene: 3. CDR3 coding DNA: TGCAGCGTTGAAGATCTAGCGGGAGTGGATACGCAGTATTTT. Residues: CSVEDLAGVDTQYF.

Only a few counts were recorded for this clonotype. J is TRBJ2-1 and V is TRBV11-2, with TRBD2 matching 9 bases. The CDR3 is 18 residues long. Germline CDR1 is SGHAT and CDR2 is FQNNGV. V lost 1 base to trimming and J lost 6 bases; unmatched junction nucleotides: 13. CDR3 nucleotides: TGTGCCAGCAGCTTAGTCTTGTGGGGGCTAGCGGGATCCAATGAGCAGTTCTTC. It specifies CASSLVLWGLAGSNEQFF.

The chain carries TRBV28 and TRBJ2-7, with TRBD2 identical over 10 bases. The CDR3 runs to 16 residues. Losses at the gene ends were 3 bases for V and 7 bases for J; bases not matched to a gene: 12. Germline values: CDR1 MDHEN, CDR2 SYDVKM. The CDR3 DNA sequence: TGTGCCAGCAGTTTCGGGGGACTAGCGCCTATTGGTGAGCAGTACTTC. This sequence encodes CASSFGGLAPIGEQYF.

CDR3 DNA: TGCAGCGTTATTACAGGGAGGACCGGGGAGCTGTTTTTT. Its translation is CSVITGRTGELFF. The rearrangement uses TRBV29-1 and TRBJ2-2; D may match TRBD1 or TRBD2 (6 bases each). This CDR3 spans 13 amino acids. The ends were cut back, 5 bases at V and 5 bases at J, with 12 bases in the middle. Germline V lookup: CDR1 SQVTM, CDR2 ANQGSEA.

The chain employs TRBV7-9 and TRBJ1-1; D gene unclear. The CDR3 spans 13 residues. The germline V and J ends were trimmed by 1 base and 7 bases, with 10 bases remaining between them. Germline V CDR1 and CDR2: SEHNR, FQNEAQ (reference sequence). Written as DNA, the CDR3 is TGTGCCAGCAGCTTAGGAGGGCCGGATGAAGCTTTCTTT. Translating it yields CASSLGGPDEAFF. Using reference TRBV7-9 and TRBJ1-1 for the parts outside the CDR3, the full variable domain is DTGVSQNPRHKITKRGQNVTFRCDPISEHNRLYWYRQTLGQGPEFLTYFQNEAQLEKSRLLSDRFSAERPKGSFSTLEIQRTEQGDSAMYLCASSLGGPDEAFFGQGTRLTVV.